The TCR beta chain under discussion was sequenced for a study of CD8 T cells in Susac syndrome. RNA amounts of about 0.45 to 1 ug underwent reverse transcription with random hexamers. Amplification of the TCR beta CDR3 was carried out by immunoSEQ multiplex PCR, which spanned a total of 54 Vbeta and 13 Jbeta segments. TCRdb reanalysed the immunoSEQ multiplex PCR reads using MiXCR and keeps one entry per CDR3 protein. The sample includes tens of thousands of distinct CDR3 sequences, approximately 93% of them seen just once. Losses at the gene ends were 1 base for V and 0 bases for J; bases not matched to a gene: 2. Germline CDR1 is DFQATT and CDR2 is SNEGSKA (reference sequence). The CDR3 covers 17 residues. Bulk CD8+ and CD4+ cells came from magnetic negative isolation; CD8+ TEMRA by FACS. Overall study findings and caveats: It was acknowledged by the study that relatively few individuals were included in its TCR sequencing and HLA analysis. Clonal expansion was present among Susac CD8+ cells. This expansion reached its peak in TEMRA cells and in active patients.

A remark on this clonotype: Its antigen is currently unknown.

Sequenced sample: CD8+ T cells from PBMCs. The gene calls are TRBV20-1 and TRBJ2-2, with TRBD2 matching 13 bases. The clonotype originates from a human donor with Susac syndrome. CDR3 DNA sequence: TGCAGTGCTAGAGGGACTAGCGGGGGAGCGAACACCGGGGAGCTGTTTTTT. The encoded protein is CSARGTSGGANTGELFF.